These 5 T cell receptor beta chains were all obtained from the same sample, sequenced in a study of T cell changes during pregnancy in multiple sclerosis. Profiled with immunoSEQ multiplex PCR; TCRdb holds only in-frame clones, not every one. The sample includes under 45,000 clones, around nine tenths of them seen just once. The source material was CD8+ T cells from peripheral blood mononuclear cells, sampled in the third trimester of pregnancy. These receptors all stem from a female donor with multiple sclerosis, enrolled in a pregnancy study.

This clone was counted a single time. The V and J genes are TRBV7-3 and TRBJ2-1; 7 bases align to TRBD2. Germline CDR1 reads SGHTA; CDR2 reads FQGTGA. CDR3 length: 16 amino acids. The V gene end was trimmed by 2 bases and the J gene end by 6 bases; junction bases not matched to a gene: 10. CDR3 residues: CASSLFGGGESNEQFF. The CDR3 DNA follows: TGTGCCAGCAGCTTATTTGGCGGGGGAGAGAGCAATGAGCAGTTCTTC.

The J gene is TRBJ2-3, the V gene TRBV7-3, with D hard to call. This CDR3 comprises 15 residues. CDR1 and CDR2 from the germline V gene are SGHTA and FQGTGA. V lost 4 bases, J lost 3 bases, and 14 bases lay in between. The CDR3 nucleotides are TGTGCCAGCAGCTCCGGTGCGGTTCGAACAGATACGCAGTATTTT. This translates into CASSSGAVRTDTQYF.

The chain combines TRBV11-1 with TRBJ2-7; a weak D match, TRBD2 (7 bases). Trimming removed 0 bases from V and 3 bases from J, with 18 bases in between. This CDR3 is 17 amino acids long. Germline V lookup: CDR1 SGHAT, CDR2 FQDESV (reference sequence). CDR3 region: CASSLARGQGGVYEQYF. The CDR3 DNA reads as TGTGCCAGCAGCTTAGCCCGGGGTCAAGGGGGGGTCTACGAGCAGTACTTC.

This rearrangement joins TRBV4-3 to TRBJ1-5; D unresolved. The germline V and J ends were trimmed by 0 bases and 2 bases, with 8 bases remaining between them. The CDR3 length is 15 residues. CDR1 LGHNA and CDR2 YSLEER come from the germline V gene. Here the CDR3 reads CASSQEWQGNQPQHF. In nucleotides, the CDR3 is TGCGCCAGCAGCCAAGAGTGGCAGGGCAATCAGCCCCAGCATTTT.

This clone was counted once. The chain combines TRBV7-3 with TRBJ2-1, with TRBD1 matching over 7 bases. Trimming at V came to 2 bases and at J to 3 bases, leaving 7 bases not matched to a gene. Germline-derived CDR1 and CDR2 are SGHTA and FQGTGA. This CDR3 is built from 16 residues. Here the CDR3 DNA reads TGTGCCAGCAGCTTACAAGGGCAGGGGGTCTACAATGAGCAGTTCTTC. Translating gives CASSLQGQGVYNEQFF. The full variable domain, completed using reference TRBV7-3 and TRBJ2-1, is GAGVSQTPSNKVTEKGKYVELRCDPISGHTALYWYRQSLGQGPEFLIYFQGTGAADDSGLPNDRFFAVRPEGSVSTLKIQRTERGDSAVYLCASSLQGQGVYNEQFFGPGTRLTVL.